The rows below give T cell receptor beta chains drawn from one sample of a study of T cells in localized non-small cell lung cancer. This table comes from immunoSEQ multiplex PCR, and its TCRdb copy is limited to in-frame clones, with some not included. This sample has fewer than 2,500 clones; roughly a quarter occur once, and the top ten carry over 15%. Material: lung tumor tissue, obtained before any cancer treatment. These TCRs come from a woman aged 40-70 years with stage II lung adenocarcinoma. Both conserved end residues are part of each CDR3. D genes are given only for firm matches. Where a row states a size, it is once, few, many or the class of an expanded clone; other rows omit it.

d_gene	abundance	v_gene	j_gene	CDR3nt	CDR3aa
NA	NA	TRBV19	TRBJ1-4	TGTGCCAGTAACTCACTTTCTAATGAAAAACTGTTTTTT	CASNSLSNEKLFF
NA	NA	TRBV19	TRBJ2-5	TGTGCCAGTAGTAGGGTCCTGGTGGGAGAGACCCAGTACTTC	CASSRVLVGETQYF
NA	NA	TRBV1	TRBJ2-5	TGCGCCAGCAGCCAAGAGAGCGGGAGTCGGGAGACCCAGTACTTC	CASSQESGSRETQYF
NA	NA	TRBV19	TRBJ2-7	TGTGCCAGTAGTATAGGTGGGGCCGATCCCTACGAGCAGTACTTC	CASSIGGADPYEQYF
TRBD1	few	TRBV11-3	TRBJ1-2	TGTGCCAGCAGCCCGGGGACAGGGAGAGTCGTCTATGGCTACACCTTC	CASSPGTGRVVYGYTF
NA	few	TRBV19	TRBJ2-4	TGTGCCAGTAGTATCTCGACAACAGCCAAAAACATTCAGTACTTC	CASSISTTAKNIQYF
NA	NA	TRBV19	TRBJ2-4	TGTGCCAGTAGTATAGATAGGGGGAACATTCAGTACTTC	CASSIDRGNIQYF
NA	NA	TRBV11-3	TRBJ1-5	TGTGCCAGCAGCCAACTCGGACAAGTTAGCAATCAGCCCCAGCATTTT	CASSQLGQVSNQPQHF
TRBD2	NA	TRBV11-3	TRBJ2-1	TGTGCCAGCAGCTTAAACGGGAGGTCCTACAATGAGCAGTTCTTC	CASSLNGRSYNEQFF
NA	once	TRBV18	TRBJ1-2	TGTGCCAGCTCAGAATTTGAACGCGGTCCAGGCTATGGCTACACCTTC	CASSEFERGPGYGYTF
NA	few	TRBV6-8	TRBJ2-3	TGTGCCAGCAGTTCCTCCCTTTCTAGCATAGATACGCAGTATTTT	CASSSSLSSIDTQYF
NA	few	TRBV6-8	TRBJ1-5	TGTGCCAGCCGGGGTCGGACAGCTTATAGCAATCAGCCCCAGCATTTT	CASRGRTAYSNQPQHF
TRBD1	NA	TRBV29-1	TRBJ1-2	TGCAGCGTTGAAGGGGGGACAGGGTTGGCCTATGGCTACACCTTC	CSVEGGTGLAYGYTF
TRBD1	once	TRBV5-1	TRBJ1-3	TGCGCCAGCAGCCCTGACAGGGCCAGCTCTGGAAACACCATATATTTT	CASSPDRASSGNTIYF
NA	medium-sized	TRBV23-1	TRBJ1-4	TGCGCCAGCAGCTCGCAGTCGGGGGAAAAACTGTTTTTT	CASSSQSGEKLFF
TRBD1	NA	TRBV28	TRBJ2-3	TGTGCCAGCAGTTTCCTCACAGGGGGCACAGATACGCAGTATTTT	CASSFLTGGTDTQYF
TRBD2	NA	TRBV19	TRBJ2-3	TGTGCCAGTAGTGGCGGGGGGGCGCGGAGGGCAGATACGCAGTATTTT	CASSGGGARRADTQYF
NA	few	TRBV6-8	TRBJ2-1	TGTGCCAGCAGTTATAGGCCAGGGAAAAGCGGCAGGAATGAGCAGTTCTTC	CASSYRPGKSGRNEQFF
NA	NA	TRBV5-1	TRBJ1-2	TGCGCCAGCAGCCTGACAGCGAACAGTGGCTATGGCTACACCTTC	CASSLTANSGYGYTF
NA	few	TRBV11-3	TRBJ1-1	TGTGCCAGCAGCTACCTCTTCGCCGGGGCAGCGAACACTGAAGCTTTCTTT	CASSYLFAGAANTEAFF
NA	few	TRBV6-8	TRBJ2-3	TGTGCCAGCAGTTATACGGGTAGCACAGATACGCAGTATTTT	CASSYTGSTDTQYF
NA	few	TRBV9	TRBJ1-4	TGTGCCAGCAGCGTAGCTACGGATGAAAAACTGTTTTTT	CASSVATDEKLFF
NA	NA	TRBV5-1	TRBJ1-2	TGCGCCAGCAGCTTGGAGTACAGCAGCTATGGCTACACCTTC	CASSLEYSSYGYTF
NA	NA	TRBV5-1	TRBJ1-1	TGCGCCAGCAGCTTGGGACTAGGGAACACTGAAGCTTTCTTT	CASSLGLGNTEAFF
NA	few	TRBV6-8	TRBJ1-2	TGTGCCACAGAAGGAACTAACTATGGCTACACCTTC	CATEGTNYGYTF
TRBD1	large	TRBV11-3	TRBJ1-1	TGTGCCAGCAGCCTGTGGACAGGTGCGAACACTGAAGCTTTCTTT	CASSLWTGANTEAFF
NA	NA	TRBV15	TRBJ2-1	TGTGCCACCAGCGTCCCGGCGGCAGGGGTATACAATGAGCAGTTCTTC	CATSVPAAGVYNEQFF
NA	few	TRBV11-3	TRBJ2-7	TGTGCCAGCAGCCACCCTCTTTCAAGGGGCTCCTACGAGCAGTACTTC	CASSHPLSRGSYEQYF
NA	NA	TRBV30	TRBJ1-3	TGTGCCTGGAGTTTTGGTTACTCTGGAAACACCATATATTTT	CAWSFGYSGNTIYF
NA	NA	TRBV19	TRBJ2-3	TGTGCCAGCCGTCGGGACCAGACGCAAGATACGCAGTATTTT	CASRRDQTQDTQYF
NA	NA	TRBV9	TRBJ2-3	TGTGCCAGCAGCGTAGGGGGACATGTACCCACAGATACGCAGTATTTT	CASSVGGHVPTDTQYF
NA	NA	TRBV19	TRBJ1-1	TGTGCCAGTAGTATCCAATCGACGAAGGGTATCCACACTGAAGCTTTCTTT	CASSIQSTKGIHTEAFF
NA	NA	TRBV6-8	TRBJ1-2	TGTGCCAGCAGTGGGCCACTCCTCGGTGGCTACACCTTC	CASSGPLLGGYTF
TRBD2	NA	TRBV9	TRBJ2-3	TGTGCCAGCAGCGCCGGGACTAGCGGGAGAACAGATACGCAGTATTTT	CASSAGTSGRTDTQYF
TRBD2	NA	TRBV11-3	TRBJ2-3	TGTGCCAGCAGCCCGGGACTAGCGGGCACAGATACGCAGTATTTT	CASSPGLAGTDTQYF